These 6 T cell receptor beta chains originate from one sample sequenced in a study of blood T cell repertoires in COVID-19. This table comes from immunoSEQ multiplex PCR, and its TCRdb copy is limited to in-frame clones, with some not included. The sample includes roughly 400,000 clones, around 87% of them seen just once. Sequenced sample: peripheral blood. These receptors were obtained from a woman aged 60-70 years with COVID-19, enrolled during active disease.

This chain joins TRBV19 and TRBJ2-3; D is possibly TRBD2 (5 bases). V was clipped by 7 bases and J by 0 bases, with 14 bases between them. The CDR3 is 15 amino acids. CDR1 and CDR2 from the germline V gene are LNHDA and SQIVND (reference sequence). CDR3: CASMALRTSTDTQYF. DNA for the CDR3: TGTGCCAGTATGGCCCTGCGGACTAGCACAGATACGCAGTATTTT.

The table lists this clone with a few counts. V is TRBV6-2 or TRBV6-3 and J is TRBJ1-5; 9 nucleotides agree with TRBD1. The ends lost 6 bases at V and 4 bases at J; junction bases unmatched: 10. From germline, CDR1 is MNHEY and CDR2 SVGEGT. This CDR3 comprises 16 residues. Here the CDR3 DNA reads TGTGCCAGCAGCCCCCGGACAGGGGTCAGAAATCAGCCCCAGCATTTT. It encodes CASSPRTGVRNQPQHF.

V is TRBV3-1 (or the pseudogene TRBV3-2) and J is TRBJ1-2; 7 bases are a match to TRBD1. CDR1 and CDR2 from the germline V gene are LGHDT and YNNKEL (reference sequence). Trimming cost V 1 base and J 7 bases; bases outside gene matches: 9. The CDR3 is made up of 15 amino acids. CDR3 DNA: TGTGCCAGCAGCCAAGGGGCAGGGGGATTGAGTGGCTACACCTTC. Translating it yields CASSQGAGGLSGYTF.

This clone has just one count. The genes are TRBV6-5 and TRBJ2-7; the match to TRBD1 covers 9 bases. This CDR3 is built from 14 residues. Germline trimming cut 10 bases from V and 0 bases from J; bases unmatched to any gene: 7. CDR1 is MNHEY and CDR2 is SVGAGI in the germline V gene. CDR3 region: CAIEQGATSYEQYF. CDR3 in DNA: TGTGCCATCGAACAGGGGGCGACCTCCTACGAGCAGTACTTC.

This clone has only a few counts. The chain employs TRBV20-1 and TRBJ2-5; 13 bases agree with TRBD2. This CDR3 spans 14 amino acids. The germline CDR1 and CDR2 sequences are DFQATT and SNEGSKA (reference sequence). V was pared by 3 bases and J by 3 bases, with 1 base of the junction left unmatched. CDR3 coding DNA: TGCAGTGCTAGTGGACTAGCGGGGGAAGAGACCCAGTACTTC. It translates to CSASGLAGEETQYF.

Details on this clone: Other DNA sequences in the sample encode the same CDR3. The gene calls are TRBV27 and TRBJ2-7; 9 positions agree with TRBD1. J gave up 4 bases and V 2 bases, and 0 bases lay outside the gene matches. Germline loops: CDR1 MNHEY, CDR2 SMNVEV (reference sequence). CDR3 length: 13 amino acids. The chain's CDR3 is CASSLDRGYEQYF. The CDR3, as DNA: TGTGCCAGCAGTTTAGACAGGGGGTACGAGCAGTACTTC.